These 5 T cell receptor beta chains were all obtained from the same sample, sequenced in a study of early T cells in non-severe SARS-CoV-2 infection. In TCRdb, the 5' RACE reads were re-called with MiXCR into one record per CDR3 protein. This table holds about 83,000 distinct CDR3 sequences, 12% found once. Sequenced material: whole blood. These TCRs come from an adult who was a healthcare worker with PCR-confirmed SARS-CoV-2 infection or an uninfected control (not recorded which).

This clonotype was picked up many times. This chain uses TRBV7-2 with TRBJ2-7; TRBD2 is a possible D gene (5 bases). This CDR3 comprises 12 residues. V was shortened by 3 bases and J by 3 bases, with 6 bases between the two germline ends. Germline CDR1 SGHTA, CDR2 FQGNSA. In nucleotides, the CDR3 is TGTGCCAGCAGCTTTACTAGCTACGAGCAGTACTTC. Translation: CASSFTSYEQYF.

This clonotype occurred a few times. This rearrangement joins TRBV2 to TRBJ2-7, with D perhaps matching TRBD1 (5 bases). The CDR3 extends over 16 amino acids. Germline V gene sequence: CDR1 SNHLY, CDR2 FYNNEI. Trimming left V 2 bases short and J 4 bases short, with 18 bases between. CDR3 region: CASSEPGHPSKYEQYF. DNA of the CDR3: TGTGCCAGCAGTGAACCCGGACACCCCTCAAAGTACGAGCAGTACTTC.

This chain joins TRBV11-3 and TRBJ2-1; 11 bases map to TRBD2. Germline CDR1 SGHNT, CDR2 YENEEA. With 5 bases clipped from V and 5 bases from J, the junction kept 8 bases outside the gene matches. The CDR3 is 16 amino acids. The CDR3 reads CASSTSLAGGHNEQFF. CDR3 sequence (DNA): TGTGCCAGCAGCACGTCTCTAGCGGGAGGACACAATGAGCAGTTCTTC.

The rearrangement links TRBV29-1 to TRBJ1-2; 8 bases align to TRBD1. The CDR3 runs 13 residues. Germline values: CDR1 SQVTM, CDR2 ANQGSEA. Trimming took 6 bases from V and 10 from J; bases not matched to a gene: 13. The CDR3 loop is CSVATTGVFHYTF. DNA of the CDR3: TGCAGCGTCGCGACGACAGGGGTTTTCCACTACACCTTC.

This clonotype was seen at least ten times. The CDR3 is CASSPGVAETQYF. DNA of the CDR3: TGCGCCAGCAGCCCCGGGGTCGCAGAGACCCAGTACTTC. The chain combines TRBV5-1 with TRBJ2-5, with TRBD2 as a possible D gene (5 bases). This CDR3 contains 13 residues. V was clipped by 4 bases and J by 4 bases, with 11 bases between them. From germline, CDR1 is SGHRS and CDR2 YFSETQ. Full variable domain (rest looked up from reference TRBV5-1 and TRBJ2-5): KAGVTQTPRYLIKTRGQQVTLSCSPISGHRSVSWYQQTPGQGLQFLFEYFSETQRNKGNFPGRFSGRQFSNSRSEMNVSTLELGDSALYLCASSPGVAETQYFGPGTRLLVL.